This section outlines one T cell receptor beta chain sequence together with its context. What it binds is unknown. The sample belongs to a study of Ad26.COV2.S vaccination and SARS-CoV-2 variants. Looking at the study overall: Administration of Ad26.COV2.S was intramuscular, either once or twice 56 days apart.

Whole-study results and caveats: Marked by substantial breadth, spike-specific CD8+ and CD4+ T cell responses were reportedly seen after vaccination. Similar non-spike TCR breadth was observed in recipients of vaccine and of placebo.

Produced via immunoSEQ multiplex PCR; TCRdb's table is partial and in-frame only. The data show about 320,000 clones, with 85% to 90% seen just once and 1.9% held by the top ten. This sample's treatment: over 15 received Ad26.COV2.S at low or high dose, single or two shots; about 5 received placebo; per-sample allocation not given. Samples came from day 63 after the first vaccine or placebo injection. Germline V gene sequence: CDR1 SGHVS, CDR2 FNYEAQ. The CDR3 spans 15 residues. V gave up 5 bases and J gave up 4 bases, with 16 bases separating them. The sample consisted of peripheral blood, taken in a trial of Ad26.COV2.S vaccine versus placebo. This sequence joins TRBV7-6 and TRBJ2-3; D possibly corresponds to TRBD1 (6 bases). The clonotype comes from a person aged 18-60 years who received the Ad26.COV2.S COVID-19 vaccine or a placebo. DNA for the CDR3: TGTGCCAGCAGCCCAACAGGGTTGGCATCAGATACGCAGTATTTT. The encoded protein is CASSPTGLASDTQYF.